This T cell receptor (beta chain) is from a study of low-dose radiotherapy and immunotherapy resistance in tumors. This clonotype was counted a few times. TRAV- and TRBV-specific primers, spanning alpha and beta chains, primed first-strand cDNA. TCRs were amplified for 20 to 25 PCR cycles with a constant-region primer and V-primer adapter. TCRdb ran MiXCR on the reads and lists one entry per CDR3 protein. The table includes roughly 10,000 distinct CDR3 sequences, 50% to 65% detected once. The source of this sequence is a human donor with advanced metastatic prostate, ovarian, gallbladder or colorectal cancer (not recorded which). This table probably holds off-target reads from a library built for another chain.

For the CDR3, the DNA is TGTGCCAGCTCACCTGCGGGCGTGGCAGGCTCGAATTCACCCCTCCACTTT. Translating it yields CASSPAGVAGSNSPLHF. The J gene is TRBJ1-6, the V gene TRBV18; D remains ambiguous. This CDR3 comprises 17 residues. Looked up from germline, CDR1 is KGHSH and CDR2 is LQKENI. Between the trimmed V and J ends, which lost 3 bases and 7 bases, there was a span of 19 bases.